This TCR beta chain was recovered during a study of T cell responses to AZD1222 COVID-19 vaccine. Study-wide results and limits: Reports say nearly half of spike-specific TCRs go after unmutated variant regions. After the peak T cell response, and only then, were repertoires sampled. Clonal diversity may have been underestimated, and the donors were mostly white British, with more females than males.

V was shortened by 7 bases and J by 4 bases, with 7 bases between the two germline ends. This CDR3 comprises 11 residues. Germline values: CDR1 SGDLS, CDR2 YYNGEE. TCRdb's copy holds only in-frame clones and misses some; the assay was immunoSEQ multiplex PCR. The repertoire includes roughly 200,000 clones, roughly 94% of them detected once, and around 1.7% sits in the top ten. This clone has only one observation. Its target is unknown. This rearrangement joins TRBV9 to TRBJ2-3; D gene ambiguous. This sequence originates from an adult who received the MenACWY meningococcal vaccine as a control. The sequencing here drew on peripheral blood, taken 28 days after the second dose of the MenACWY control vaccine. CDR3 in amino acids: CASSSADTQYF. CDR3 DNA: TGTGCCAGCTCCTCCGCAGATACGCAGTATTTT.